This passage covers 15 T cell receptor beta chains from one sample sequenced in a study of blood T cells in healthy people across ages. Using a J-beta primer mix together with a sample-barcoded 5' primer, a second PCR was run for roughly 7 to 11 cycles. TCRdb recomputed calls from the 5' RACE reads with MiXCR, one row per CDR3 protein. The sample comprises about 1.7 million distinct CDR3 sequences, 28% of which are singletons, and 7.7% rests with the top ten. Sequencing input: blood. The receptors originated from a woman aged 30 to 39 in good health.

This clonotype was seen a handful of times. The chain joins TRBV7-3 to TRBJ2-3; 7 positions agree with TRBD1. J lost 3 bases, V lost 5 bases, and 11 bases had no gene match. There are 16 residues in the CDR3. The germline V gene has CDR1 SGHTA and CDR2 FQGTGA. DNA of the CDR3: TGTGCCAGCAGCCCTGGGACAGTAAGGCTGACAGATACGCAGTATTTT. Protein: CASSPGTVRLTDTQYF.

V and J are TRBV9 and TRBJ1-2, with 11 bases that match TRBD1. The CDR3 is 13 amino acids. The trim removed 4 bases at V and 9 bases at J, leaving 5 bases unmatched. Germline values: CDR1 SGDLS, CDR2 YYNGEE. CDR3 nucleotides: TGTGCCAGCAGCCTCCGGGACAGGGGGAGCTACACCTTC. This encodes CASSLRDRGSYTF.

This clonotype was recorded a few times. The chain combines TRBV27 with TRBJ2-3; D may be TRBD2 (5 bases). V dropped 0 bases and J dropped 0 bases, with 7 bases sitting between them. Germline V gives CDR1 MNHEY, CDR2 SMNVEV (reference sequence). This CDR3 has 15 residues. The CDR3 sequence: CASSLSGMSTDTQYF. The CDR3 DNA sequence: TGTGCCAGCAGTTTATCCGGGATGAGCACAGATACGCAGTATTTT.

The genes are TRBV7-2 and TRBJ1-1; D is undetermined. This CDR3 region has 14 residues. Trimming stripped 2 bases from V and 4 bases from J, with 11 bases between. From germline, CDR1 is SGHTA and CDR2 FQGNSA. CDR3 loop: CASSLRIGRTEAFF. In nucleotides, the CDR3 is TGTGCCAGCAGCTTACGGATAGGGCGCACTGAAGCTTTCTTT.

This clonotype was counted between two and nine times. The chain carries TRBV6-5 and TRBJ2-7, with D possibly matching TRBD2 (5 bases). Germline V lookup: CDR1 MNHEY, CDR2 SVGAGI. The length of the CDR3 is 14 residues. Trimming removed 6 bases from V and 3 bases from J, with 15 bases in between. The CDR3 sequence: CASSLHGEYYEQYF. The CDR3 bases are TGTGCCAGCAGCCTTCACGGGGAGTACTACGAGCAGTACTTC.

This clonotype came up a few times. This chain links TRBV6-5 with TRBJ1-4; D call uncertain. The germline V and J ends were trimmed by 5 bases and 8 bases, with 21 bases remaining between them. This CDR3 region has 16 residues. Germline lookup yields CDR1 MNHEY and CDR2 SVGAGI. The CDR3 region has the DNA TGTGCCAGCAGTCGTAGACCGGGAAAGAGAGGGGAAAAACTGTTTTTT. It encodes CASSRRPGKRGEKLFF.

This sequence joins TRBV6-6 and TRBJ1-5; D gene uncertain. V lost 2 bases and J 0 bases, leaving 8 bases between the germline ends. Germline-derived CDR1 and CDR2 are MNHNY and SVGAGI (reference sequence). The CDR3 runs 15 residues. CDR3 nucleotide sequence: TGTGCCAGCAGTTACAAGGCGGTTAGCAATCAGCCCCAGCATTTT. Protein: CASSYKAVSNQPQHF.

A few counts support this clonotype. The chain employs TRBV12-3 or TRBV12-4 and TRBJ2-1, with 7 positions matching TRBD2. This CDR3 spans 17 amino acids. J lost 6 bases, V lost 3 bases, and 14 bases had no gene match. CDR3 coding DNA: TGTGCCAGCAGTTTCAGTCCGCCGGGACTACCCTCCAATGAGCAGTTCTTC. Translation: CASSFSPPGLPSNEQFF.

V gene TRBV28 combines with J gene TRBJ2-1, with TRBD2 matching over 12 bases. The CDR3 is 14 amino acids. The germline V gene has CDR1 MDHEN and CDR2 SYDVKM. Germline trimming cut 8 bases from V and 7 bases from J; bases unmatched to any gene: 6. The CDR3 loop is CASGGLAGENEQFF. The CDR3 DNA sequence: TGTGCCAGCGGGGGACTAGCGGGTGAAAATGAGCAGTTCTTC.

A few counts support this clonotype. V gene TRBV7-9 combines with J gene TRBJ2-7, with 7 bases fitting TRBD2. The V gene's germline CDR1 is SEHNR and CDR2 FQNEAQ (reference sequence). V shed 8 bases, J shed 5 bases, and the junction held 9 bases outside the gene matches. There are 13 residues in the CDR3. The CDR3 region is CASGPSGLDEQYF. CDR3 DNA sequence: TGTGCCAGCGGGCCTAGCGGCCTCGACGAGCAGTACTTC.

Comments on this clonotype: This sequence may be a read error, since a much larger clone differs from it by one base. The V call is TRBV29-1, the J call TRBJ1-5; 8 bases fit TRBD1. The trim removed 4 bases at V and 4 bases at J, leaving 3 bases unmatched. The germline gives CDR1 SQVTM, CDR2 ANQGSEA. The CDR3 is made up of 13 amino acids. DNA of the CDR3: TGCAGCGTTGCGACAGGGGTGAATCAGCCCCAGCATTTT. It encodes CSVATGVNQPQHF.

Comment on this clonotype: A read error is possible here, since a much larger clone lies one base away. The chain couples TRBV7-2 to TRBJ2-5, with TRBD2 matching over 7 bases. From germline, CDR1 is SGHTA and CDR2 FQGNSA. The CDR3 length is 15 residues. The DNA for the CDR3 is TGTGTCAGCAGCTCGATGGGCGGGGGCCAAGAGACCCAGTACTTC. Translation gives CVSSSMGGGQETQYF.

In this sample, this clonotype turned up a few times. J is TRBJ2-7 and V is TRBV4-1; TRBD2 matches at 8 bases. Looked up from germline, CDR1 is MGHRA and CDR2 is YSYEKL. J gave up 5 bases and V 1 base, and 4 bases lay outside the gene matches. The CDR3 covers 14 residues. The CDR3 DNA reads TGCGCCAGCAGCCAAGCGGGAGGGGGGAACGAGCAGTACTTC. Protein: CASSQAGGGNEQYF.

This clonotype came up a few times. The chain recombines TRBV2 with TRBJ2-5; 9 bases agree with TRBD2. Germline lookup yields CDR1 SNHLY and CDR2 FYNNEI. Losses at the gene ends were 6 bases for V and 4 bases for J; bases not matched to a gene: 9. This CDR3 is built from 15 residues. The CDR3 nucleotides are TGTGCCAGCAGCTTTAGCGGGAGTACCCCAGAGACCCAGTACTTC. Its protein product is CASSFSGSTPETQYF.

About this clonotype: This may come from a read error, since a much larger clone is one base off. This chain uses TRBV7-2 with TRBJ2-1; D gene uncertain. With 4 bases removed from V and 6 bases from J, the gap between germline ends came to 13 bases. The CDR3 loop spans 14 amino acids. CDR1 and CDR2 (germline): SGHTA, FQGNSA. CDR3 region: CASSSAMDLNEQFF. In DNA, the CDR3 is TGTGCCAGCAGCTCGGCAATGGACCTCAATGAGCAGTTCTTC.